The sample holds one count of the clone carrying this TCR beta chain. Its matching antigen is unknown. Sequencing was performed with immunoSEQ multiplex PCR; in TCRdb, only in-frame clones are kept and a portion is missing. The sample includes approximately 2.5 million clones, under 95% of them seen just once. The sample comes from a study of shared clonotypes between healthy human individuals. The study, taken as a whole, reports: Lower generation probabilities were found for non-shared clonotypes than for those shared by all four donors.

The clonotype comes from a man between 18 and 35 years old in good health. Some clones in this sample may be carry-over from other donors' samples. The sample consisted of naive CD4+ T cells from PBMCs. As for subset: CD45RA+ positively selected.

CDR3 sequence: CASSIGQGAGSQHF. CDR3 coding DNA: TGTGCCAGCAGCATCGGACAGGGGGCGGGAAGCCAGCATTTT. The gene calls are TRBV7-2 and TRBJ1-5; 11 bases match TRBD1. V lost 5 bases to trimming and J lost 12 bases; unmatched junction nucleotides: 9. The germline V gene has CDR1 SGHTA and CDR2 FQGNSA. The CDR3 extends over 14 amino acids.